The next 21 T cell receptor beta chains were all read from a single sample in a study of T cell repertoires in cytomegalovirus infection. Their antigens are not known. TCRdb re-called the reads with MiXCR, one entry per CDR3 protein. The sample has approximately 120,000 distinct CDR3 sequences, more than 30% seen once. The source was CD8+ T cells from cultured PBMCs, collected from culture after CMV antigen stimulation. These receptors all stem from a human donor in good health (CMV status not recorded). Some clones in this sample may be carry-over from other donors' samples.

The chain uses TRBV2 and TRBJ2-2; D possibly corresponds to TRBD2 (5 bases). CDR1 is SNHLY and CDR2 is FYNNEI in the germline V gene. Trimming left V 9 bases short and J 0 bases short, with 8 bases between. The length of the CDR3 is 13 residues. The CDR3 coding sequence is TGTGCCAGTTCCGGGGCGAACACCGGGGAGCTGTTTTTT. Protein sequence: CASSGANTGELFF.

The V call is TRBV7-2, the J call TRBJ2-3, with 8 bases lining up with TRBD1. This CDR3 region has 15 residues. Looked up from germline, CDR1 is SGHTA and CDR2 is FQGNSA. The V segment lost 7 bases and the J segment 2 bases; nucleotides outside the gene matches: 8. The CDR3 spells CASTLRDRPTDTQYF. In nucleotides, the CDR3 is TGTGCCAGCACCCTCCGGGACAGGCCCACAGATACGCAGTATTTT.

In its sample, this clonotype was seen many times. The chain is built from TRBV27 and TRBJ1-5; D remains ambiguous. V lost 3 bases and J 4 bases, leaving 10 bases between the germline ends. Per germline, CDR1 MNHEY and CDR2 SMNVEV (reference sequence). This CDR3 is 14 amino acids long. The CDR3 DNA is TGTGCCAGCAGTTTCGGAGGGCCGAATCAGCCCCAGCATTTT. The encoded protein is CASSFGGPNQPQHF.

This clonotype has more than one count but fewer than ten. The chain couples TRBV4-1 to TRBJ2-2; D uncertain. CDR1 and CDR2 (germline): MGHRA, YSYEKL. Trimming left V 1 base short and J 6 bases short, with 9 bases between. This CDR3 spans 14 amino acids. CDR3 in amino acids: CASSQAPVAGELFF. Written as DNA, the CDR3 is TGCGCCAGCAGCCAAGCCCCGGTGGCCGGGGAGCTGTTTTTT.

The chain is built from TRBV19 and TRBJ2-3; 11 bases match TRBD2. CDR3 length: 15 amino acids. The junction had 9 bases not matched to a gene; V was cut back by 9 bases and J by 4 bases. CDR1 LNHDA and CDR2 SQIVND come from the germline V gene (reference sequence). The CDR3 DNA reads as TGTGCCAGCGCCACTAGCGGGGGCCCAGCAGATACGCAGTATTTT. This codes for CASATSGGPADTQYF. The full variable domain, in which reference TRBV19 and TRBJ2-3 provide the parts outside the CDR3, is DGGITQSPKYLFRKEGQNVTLSCEQNLNHDAMYWYRQDPGQGLRLIYYSQIVNDFQKGDIAEGYSVSREKKESFPLTVTSAQKNPTAFYLCASATSGGPADTQYFGPGTRLTVL.

This clonotype was observed many times. The CDR3 spells CASSQGNYGYTF. CDR3 coding DNA: TGTGCCAGCAGCCAGGGGAACTATGGCTACACCTTC. V is TRBV6-1 and J is TRBJ1-2, with D possibly matching TRBD1 (6 bases). In germline, CDR1 is MNHNS, CDR2 SASEGT. This CDR3 is built from 12 residues. V was shortened by 6 bases and J by 2 bases, with 7 bases between the two germline ends.

The V and J genes are TRBV6-5 and TRBJ2-5; D is perhaps TRBD2 (6 bases). V gave up 0 bases and J gave up 7 bases, with 12 bases separating them. In germline, CDR1 is MNHEY, CDR2 SVGAGI. The CDR3 loop spans 14 amino acids. CDR3 in amino acids: CASSYSGGVGTQYF. CDR3 DNA: TGTGCCAGCAGTTACTCTGGCGGGGTAGGGACCCAGTACTTC.

DNA of the CDR3: TGTGCCAGCAGCGTGCCGGGGGCTATGAACACTGAAGCTTTCTTT. This translates into CASSVPGAMNTEAFF. The genes are TRBV5-6 and TRBJ1-1; a weak D match, TRBD1 (6 bases). The CDR3 totals 15 residues. The V end was cut by 4 bases, the J end by 0 bases, with 13 bases between. Looked up from germline, CDR1 is SGHDT and CDR2 is YYEEEE.

The chain carries TRBV11-2 and TRBJ2-3, with D uncertain. Trimming cost V 2 bases and J 7 bases, with 7 bases left between them. This CDR3 has 12 amino acids. Looked up from germline, CDR1 is SGHAT and CDR2 is FQNNGV. CDR3 nucleotide sequence: TGTGCCAGCAGCTTATCTAGTAATACGCAGTATTTT. Translated, it gives CASSLSSNTQYF.

The chain carries TRBV6-5 and TRBJ1-3; 8 positions agree with TRBD1. The CDR3 is 18 amino acids. V trimming: 0 bases; J trimming: 1 base; junction bases outside the gene matches: 8. Germline V gives CDR1 MNHEY, CDR2 SVGAGI. The CDR3 bases are TGTGCCAGCAGTTACTCACAGGACAGGGCCCTGTCTGGAAACACCATATATTTT. Translation: CASSYSQDRALSGNTIYF.

This clonotype has at least ten counts. The chain employs TRBV5-4 and TRBJ2-7; possible D gene TRBD1, 6 bases. This CDR3 has 15 amino acids. V shed 4 bases and J shed 4 bases, with 18 bases lying between them. Germline V CDR1 and CDR2: SGHNT, YYREEE (reference sequence). CDR3 DNA: TGTGCCAGCAGCGGACCTCCACAGGGAGTTTACGAGCAGTACTTC. Translating gives CASSGPPQGVYEQYF. Looking up the rest from reference TRBV5-4 and TRBJ2-7 gives the full variable domain: ETGVTQSPTHLIKTRGQQVTLRCSSQSGHNTVSWYQQALGQGPQFIFQYYREEENGRGNFPPRFSGLQFPNYSSELNVNALELDDSALYLCASSGPPQGVYEQYFGPGTRLTVT.

The V and J genes are TRBV12-5 and TRBJ1-1, with a possible D match to TRBD1 (6 bases). The CDR3 runs 14 residues. Trimming left V 2 bases short and J 4 bases short, with 11 bases between. The germline V gene encodes CDR1 LGHNT and CDR2 FRNRAP. The CDR3 nucleotides read TGTGCTAGTGGTTTGCAGGGGTCGGTCACTGAAGCTTTCTTT. Translated, it gives CASGLQGSVTEAFF.

At least ten counts were recorded for this clonotype. This chain uses TRBV7-6 with TRBJ2-1; 9 bases align to TRBD1. Germline V gene sequence: CDR1 SGHVS, CDR2 FNYEAQ. The CDR3 extends over 16 amino acids. V dropped 4 bases and J dropped 0; count of bases not matched to a gene: 4. The CDR3 loop is CASSYRGQSSYNEQFF. The CDR3 nucleotides are TGTGCCAGCAGCTACAGGGGGCAAAGCTCCTACAATGAGCAGTTCTTC.

The chain couples TRBV7-6 to TRBJ1-3; D gene uncertain. The V end was cut by 2 bases, the J end by 6 bases, with 17 bases between. The germline V gene encodes CDR1 SGHVS and CDR2 FNYEAQ. CDR3 length equals 16 residues. CDR3 sequence (DNA): TGTGCCAGCAGCTTATTATCCGGGGAGAAGGAAAACACCATATATTTT. This codes for CASSLLSGEKENTIYF.

This clonotype was picked up many times. The chain joins TRBV7-9 to TRBJ1-1; D call uncertain. The CDR3 runs to 16 residues. Trimming pared 3 bases from V and 4 bases from J, leaving 18 bases between. Germline V gene data show CDR1 as SEHNR and CDR2 as FQNEAQ (reference sequence). The CDR3, as DNA: TGTGCCAGCAGCTTTAACCCACTACAGTTAGGCACTGAAGCTTTCTTT. Amino acid sequence: CASSFNPLQLGTEAFF.

The chain joins TRBV5-6 to TRBJ1-2; D is unresolved. Trimming cost V 0 bases and J 0 bases, with 3 bases left between them. The CDR3 has 13 amino acids. Germline CDR1 SGHDT, CDR2 YYEEEE. CDR3 DNA: TGTGCCAGCAGCTTGGGGTCTAACTATGGCTACACCTTC. As protein: CASSLGSNYGYTF. Complete variable domain (other parts from reference TRBV5-6 and TRBJ1-2): DAGVTQSPTHLIKTRGQQVTLRCSPKSGHDTVSWYQQALGQGPQFIFQYYEEEERQRGNFPDRFSGHQFPNYSSELNVNALLLGDSALYLCASSLGSNYGYTFGSGTRLTVV.

The V gene is TRBV2, the J gene TRBJ1-2; D remains unclear. Germline CDR1 is SNHLY and CDR2 is FYNNEI. CDR3 length: 10 amino acids. Trimming took 8 bases from V and 4 from J, leaving 5 bases between them. The CDR3 loop is CASVFYGYTF. The CDR3 nucleotides read TGTGCCAGCGTATTCTATGGCTACACCTTC.

This clonotype was counted a few times. The V gene is TRBV6-5, the J gene TRBJ2-1; 7 nucleotides align to TRBD1. Germline CDR1 reads MNHEY; CDR2 reads SVGAGI. The CDR3 totals 15 residues. V gave up 2 bases and J gave up 3 bases; unmatched junction bases: 4. The CDR3 protein is CASSYDQGDYNEQFF. In DNA, the CDR3 is TGTGCCAGCAGTTACGACCAGGGGGACTACAATGAGCAGTTCTTC.

This clonotype was found a few times. CDR3 DNA sequence: TGCAGTGCTAGACCGACAGAGTCTGGAAACACCATATATTTT. Amino acids: CSARPTESGNTIYF. The rearrangement uses TRBV20-1 and TRBJ1-3; perhaps TRBD1 as D (5 bases). Per germline, CDR1 DFQATT and CDR2 SNEGSKA (reference sequence). V was shortened by 2 bases and J by 1 base, with 9 bases between the two germline ends. CDR3 length equals 14 residues.

The V call is TRBV12-3 or TRBV12-4, the J call TRBJ1-2; D remains unclear. The CDR3 extends over 13 amino acids. V was clipped by 3 bases and J by 6 bases, with 11 bases between them. CDR3 in amino acids: CASSLSAQDGYTF. For the CDR3, the DNA is TGTGCCAGCAGTTTGAGCGCCCAGGATGGCTACACCTTC.

This clonotype was counted at least ten times. The J gene is TRBJ2-3, the V gene TRBV20-1; D possibly uses TRBD1 or TRBD2 (6 bases each). The CDR3 is made up of 15 amino acids. The V end was cut by 8 bases, the J end by 1 base, with 19 bases between. Germline assignment: CDR1 DFQATT and CDR2 SNEGSKA (reference sequence). The CDR3 sequence: CSSEDGGQGTDTQYF. The CDR3 DNA sequence: TGCAGTTCCGAGGATGGGGGGCAGGGCACAGATACGCAGTATTTT.